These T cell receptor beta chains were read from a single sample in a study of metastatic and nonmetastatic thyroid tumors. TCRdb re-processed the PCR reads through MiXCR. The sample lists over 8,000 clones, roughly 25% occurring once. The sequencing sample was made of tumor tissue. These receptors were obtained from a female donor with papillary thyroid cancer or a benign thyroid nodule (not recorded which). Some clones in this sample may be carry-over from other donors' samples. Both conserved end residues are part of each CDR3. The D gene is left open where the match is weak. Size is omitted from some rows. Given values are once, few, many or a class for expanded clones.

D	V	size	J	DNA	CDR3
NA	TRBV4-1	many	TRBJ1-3	TGCGCCAGCAGCCAAGAAGGGCATAGAGGGGTTGGAAACACCATATATTTT	CASSQEGHRGVGNTIYF
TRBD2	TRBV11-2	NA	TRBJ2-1	TGTGCCAGCAGCTTTGGACTAGCGGTCTCCTACAATGAGCAGTTCTTC	CASSFGLAVSYNEQFF
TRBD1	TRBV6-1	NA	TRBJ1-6	TGTGCCAGCAGTCGGGGGACAGAGAATTCACCCCTCCACTTT	CASSRGTENSPLHF
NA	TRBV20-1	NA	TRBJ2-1	TGCAGTGCTAGAGATCGGGTCGGGGGATACAATGAGCAGTTCTTC	CSARDRVGGYNEQFF
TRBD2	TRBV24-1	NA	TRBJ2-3	TGTGCCACCAGTGATTGGGGACTAGCTTCGACGGGCGATGCAGATACGCAGTATTTT	CATSDWGLASTGDADTQYF
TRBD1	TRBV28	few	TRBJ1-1	TGTGCCAGCAGTTTTGGTTCAGGGGGGAACACTGAAGCTTTCTTT	CASSFGSGGNTEAFF
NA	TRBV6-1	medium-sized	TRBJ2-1	TGTGCCAGCAGTGAGCAGGTTGAGCAGTTCTTC	CASSEQVEQFF
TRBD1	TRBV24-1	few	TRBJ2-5	TGTGCCACCAGTGGGGGACAGGGGTGGCAAGAGACCCAGTACTTC	CATSGGQGWQETQYF
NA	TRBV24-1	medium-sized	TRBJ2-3	TGTGCCACCAGTGATTTACCCCAGGGAGGTTCAGATACGCAGTATTTT	CATSDLPQGGSDTQYF
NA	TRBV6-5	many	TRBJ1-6	TGTGCCAGCAGTTTAAGACAGCTCCTCTATAATTCACCCCTCCACTTT	CASSLRQLLYNSPLHF
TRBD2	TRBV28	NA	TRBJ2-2	TGTGCCAGCAGCCCCCGGGGGGGACTAGCGGCCACCGGGGAGCTGTTTTTT	CASSPRGGLAATGELFF
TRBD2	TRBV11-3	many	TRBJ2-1	TGTGCCAGCAGAACCGGGACTAGCGACAATGAGCAGTTCTTC	CASRTGTSDNEQFF
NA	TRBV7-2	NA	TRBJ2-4	TGTGCCAGCAGCTTATCTTCCGGGTTTGAGAACATTCAGTACTTC	CASSLSSGFENIQYF
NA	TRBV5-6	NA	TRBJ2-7	TGTGCCAGCAGCTTGGGGGGCATTGGGTCATACGAGCAGTACTTC	CASSLGGIGSYEQYF
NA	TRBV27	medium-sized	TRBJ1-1	TGTGCCAGCAGCCCATCCCCGGGGGGGGGCACTGAAGCTTTCTTT	CASSPSPGGGTEAFF